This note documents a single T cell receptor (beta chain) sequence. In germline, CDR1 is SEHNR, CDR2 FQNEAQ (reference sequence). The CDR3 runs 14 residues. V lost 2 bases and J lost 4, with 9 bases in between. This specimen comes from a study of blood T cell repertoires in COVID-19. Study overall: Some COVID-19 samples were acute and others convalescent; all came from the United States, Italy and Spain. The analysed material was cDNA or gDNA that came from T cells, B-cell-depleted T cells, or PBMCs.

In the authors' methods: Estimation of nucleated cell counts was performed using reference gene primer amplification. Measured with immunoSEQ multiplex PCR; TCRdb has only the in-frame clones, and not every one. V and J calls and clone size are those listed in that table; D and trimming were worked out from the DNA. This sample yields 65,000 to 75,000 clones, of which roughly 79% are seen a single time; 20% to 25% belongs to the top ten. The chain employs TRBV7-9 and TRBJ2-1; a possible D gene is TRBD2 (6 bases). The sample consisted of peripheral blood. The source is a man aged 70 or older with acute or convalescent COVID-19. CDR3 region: CASSLPGLYNEQFF. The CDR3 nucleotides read TGTGCCAGCAGCTTACCGGGACTTTACAATGAGCAGTTCTTC. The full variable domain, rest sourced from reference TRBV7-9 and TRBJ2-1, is DTGVSQNPRHKITKRGQNVTFRCDPISEHNRLYWYRQTLGQGPEFLTYFQNEAQLEKSRLLSDRFSAERPKGSFSTLEIQRTEQGDSAMYLCASSLPGLYNEQFFGPGTRLTVL.